This paragraph covers one T cell receptor beta chain sequence. The antigen is not known. Data came from immunoSEQ multiplex PCR; TCRdb stores just in-frame clones and leaves some out. The sample lists about 7,700 clones, under 80% occurring once. This specimen belongs to a study of high-grade serous ovarian cancer treatment subgroups. Findings and caveats of the study: Without spatial data, bulk sequencing limits insight into HGSC tumor diversity.

Tumor tissue was taken before any definitive surgery or chemotherapy was given. Sequencing input: tumor tissue. The receptor was isolated from a human donor with high-grade serous ovarian cancer.

The CDR3 region has the DNA TGTGCCAGCAGCAAAGGGGCAGGGCCGGGTGTTATGGACGAGCAGTACTTC. Its protein product is CASSKGAGPGVMDEQYF. The J gene is TRBJ2-5, the V gene TRBV21-1; the D segment call TRBD1 is taken from the table without a DNA check. With the DNA end fitting TRBJ2-7 better, the J assignment may be wrong. TRBV21-1 is labeled a pseudogene. This CDR3 has 17 amino acids.